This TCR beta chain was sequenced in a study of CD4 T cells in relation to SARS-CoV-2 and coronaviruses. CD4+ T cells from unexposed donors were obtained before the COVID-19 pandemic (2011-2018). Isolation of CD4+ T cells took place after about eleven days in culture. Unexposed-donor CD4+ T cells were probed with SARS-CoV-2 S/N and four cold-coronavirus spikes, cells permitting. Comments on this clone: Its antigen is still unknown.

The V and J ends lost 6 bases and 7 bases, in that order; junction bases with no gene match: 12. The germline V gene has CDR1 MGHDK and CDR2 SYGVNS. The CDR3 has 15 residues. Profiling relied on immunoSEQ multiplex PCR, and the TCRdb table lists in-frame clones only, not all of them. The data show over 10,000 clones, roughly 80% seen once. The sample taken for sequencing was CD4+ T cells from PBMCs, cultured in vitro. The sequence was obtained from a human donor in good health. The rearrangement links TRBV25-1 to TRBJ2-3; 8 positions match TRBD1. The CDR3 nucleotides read TGTGCCAGCAGGGAAGGGACAGGCGTCGGGAATACGCAGTATTTT. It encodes CASREGTGVGNTQYF.